The next 27 T cell receptor beta chains were all read from a single sample in a study of cytomegalovirus exposure and HLA in healthy donors. Primers: 60 Vbeta forward and 13 Jbeta reverse. Sequenced by immunoSEQ multiplex PCR; TCRdb stores in-frame clones only, minus some. The sample has 100,000 to 150,000 clones; more than 75% are singletons. What was sequenced was PBMCs. These receptors were collected from a woman in her fifties or sixties in good health and CMV-seropositive.

In DNA form, the CDR3 reads TGTGCCAGCAGCTCCAACGAAGCGTCGAATGAGCAGTTCTTC. It yields the protein CASSSNEASNEQFF. The V and J genes are TRBV7-8 and TRBJ2-1; D remains unclear. Per the germline V gene, CDR1 is SGHVS and CDR2 is FQNEAQ. CDR3 length: 14 amino acids. V dropped 4 bases and J dropped 7 bases, with 14 bases sitting between them.

The genes are TRBV5-6 and TRBJ2-1; D is undetermined. Germline V gene sequence: CDR1 SGHDT, CDR2 YYEEEE. V was shortened by 1 base and J by 4 bases, with 9 bases between the two germline ends. This CDR3 region has 14 residues. CDR3 bases: TGTGCCAGCAGCTTGACAGAACTGTACAATGAGCAGTTCTTC. Residues: CASSLTELYNEQFF.

This rearrangement joins TRBV19 to TRBJ2-1; 14 nucleotides align to TRBD2. After removal of 5 bases from V and 9 bases from J, the junction contained 6 bases not matched to a gene. Germline values: CDR1 LNHDA, CDR2 SQIVND (reference sequence). The CDR3 consists of 15 residues. Here the CDR3 reads CASSPRTSGRSEQFF. In nucleotides, the CDR3 is TGTGCCAGTAGTCCCAGGACTAGCGGGAGGTCTGAGCAGTTCTTC. Combining the CDR3 with reference TRBV19 and TRBJ2-1 gives the whole variable domain DGGITQSPKYLFRKEGQNVTLSCEQNLNHDAMYWYRQDPGQGLRLIYYSQIVNDFQKGDIAEGYSVSREKKESFPLTVTSAQKNPTAFYLCASSPRTSGRSEQFFGPGTRLTVL.

This rearrangement joins TRBV27 to TRBJ2-5; D may be TRBD1 (5 bases). V was pared by 2 bases and J by 7 bases, with 17 bases between. CDR3 length: 15 residues. Germline lookup yields CDR1 MNHEY and CDR2 SMNVEV (reference sequence). The CDR3 region is CASSLGADTPGTQYF. The CDR3 nucleotides are TGTGCCAGCAGTTTAGGGGCGGACACCCCGGGGACCCAGTACTTC.

The genes are TRBV19 and TRBJ1-1, with 7 bases fitting TRBD1. The V gene's germline CDR1 is LNHDA and CDR2 SQIVND (reference sequence). The CDR3 loop spans 14 amino acids. V lost 6 bases to trimming and J lost 4 bases; unmatched junction nucleotides: 8. The CDR3 protein is CASSDPGQITEAFF. CDR3 nucleotides: TGTGCCAGTAGCGACCCGGGACAGATCACTGAAGCTTTCTTT.

The chain combines TRBV7-2 with TRBJ1-1; the D gene is possibly TRBD1 (6 bases). The V and J ends lost 5 bases and 6 bases respectively, with 16 bases between them. The germline V gene encodes CDR1 SGHTA and CDR2 FQGNSA. The CDR3 totals 14 residues. CDR3 bases: TGTGCCAGCAGCCCCCTTAAGGGGGTACCTGAAGCTTTCTTT. This encodes CASSPLKGVPEAFF.

The CDR3 protein is CASSLVDRLQGGYTF. The CDR3 DNA reads TGTGCCAGCAGCTTAGTCGACAGGCTACAGGGTGGCTACACCTTC. The chain uses TRBV11-2 and TRBJ1-2; maybe TRBD1 (6 bases). Per germline, CDR1 SGHAT and CDR2 FQNNGV. This CDR3 spans 15 amino acids. The V end was cut by 1 base, the J end by 7 bases, with 16 bases between.

As DNA, the CDR3 is TGCGCCAGCAGCCAAGAAGGCCAGGGTCCCTACGAGCAGTACTTC. Translated: CASSQEGQGPYEQYF. The chain is built from TRBV4-3 and TRBJ2-7; tentatively, D is TRBD1 (5 bases). The CDR3 covers 15 residues. Trimming shortened V by 0 bases and J by 2 bases, and 11 bases separated the two germline ends. Per the germline V gene, CDR1 is LGHNA and CDR2 is YSLEER.

The gene calls are TRBV7-2 and TRBJ1-1; D is possibly TRBD1 (6 bases). V was cut by 1 base and J by 6 bases, with 15 bases left in between. CDR3 length: 15 residues. CDR1 SGHTA and CDR2 FQGNSA come from the germline V gene. CDR3 in DNA: TGTGCCAGCAGCTTAGAACCCCCAGGGGTTGCTGAAGCTTTCTTT. Protein sequence: CASSLEPPGVAEAFF.

This chain joins TRBV7-9 and TRBJ2-1; TRBD2 matches 8 bases. This CDR3 is 14 amino acids long. Germline V gene sequence: CDR1 SEHNR, CDR2 FQNEAQ (reference sequence). CDR3 sequence reads: CAGKGTSIDGEQFF. As DNA, the CDR3 is TGTGCTGGTAAGGGGACTAGTATTGACGGTGAGCAGTTCTTC. The whole variable domain, filled in from reference TRBV7-9 and TRBJ2-1, reads DTGVSQNPRHKITKRGQNVTFRCDPISEHNRLYWYRQTLGQGPEFLTYFQNEAQLEKSRLLSDRFSAERPKGSFSTLEIQRTEQGDSAMYLCAGKGTSIDGEQFFGPGTRLTVL.

V gene TRBV6-5 combines with J gene TRBJ1-3, with D possibly matching TRBD1 (6 bases). The CDR3 totals 14 residues. V was clipped by 5 bases and J by 4 bases, with 12 bases between them. Germline-derived CDR1 and CDR2 are MNHEY and SVGAGI. The CDR3 loop reads CASSATGPGNTIYF. The CDR3 DNA sequence: TGTGCCAGCAGTGCAACAGGGCCGGGAAACACCATATATTTT.

V is TRBV19 and J is TRBJ2-4; D is perhaps TRBD2 (6 bases). Trimming cost V 4 bases and J 0 bases, with 16 bases left between them. CDR1 is LNHDA and CDR2 is SQIVND in the germline V gene (reference sequence). There are 17 residues in the CDR3. Here the CDR3 reads CASSTLERGLAKNIQYF. CDR3 nucleotide sequence: TGTGCCAGTAGTACACTTGAGAGGGGACTAGCCAAAAACATTCAGTACTTC.

Written as DNA, the CDR3 is TGCGCCAGCAGCCAACTCCTCTCCTCCGAACAGGGGCGAAGCTCTGGAAACACCATATATTTT. Translating gives CASSQLLSSEQGRSSGNTIYF. The chain carries TRBV4-1 and TRBJ1-3; 7 bases fit TRBD1. This CDR3 contains 21 residues. The germline gives CDR1 MGHRA, CDR2 YSYEKL. The J segment lost 0 bases and the V segment lost 2 bases, leaving 19 bases of the junction unmatched.

The J gene is TRBJ2-7, the V gene TRBV7-2; TRBD2 agrees at 9 bases. The J segment lost 0 bases and the V segment lost 5 bases, leaving 11 bases of the junction unmatched. The CDR3 runs 17 residues. Germline values: CDR1 SGHTA, CDR2 FQGNSA. CDR3 sequence: CASSQSRLAASSYEQYF. In DNA form, the CDR3 reads TGTGCCAGCAGCCAATCAAGACTAGCGGCGAGCTCCTACGAGCAGTACTTC.

This clone was detected only once. The rearrangement joins TRBV5-1 to TRBJ2-1, with TRBD2 identical over 11 bases. V lost 6 bases and J lost 9; bases outside the gene matches: 11. In germline, CDR1 is SGHRS, CDR2 YFSETQ. The CDR3 contains 15 residues. The CDR3 bases are TGCGCCAGCAACCCGCTAGCGGGGGGCCGGGGTGAGCAGTTCTTC. Translating gives CASNPLAGGRGEQFF.

This clone has a handful of counts. The rearrangement joins TRBV15 to TRBJ1-1; possibly TRBD1 for D (5 bases). The CDR3 is 14 amino acids. Germline CDR1 is LNHNV and CDR2 is YYDKDF (reference sequence). Trimming shortened V by 8 bases and J by 1 base, and 14 bases separated the two germline ends. This chain's CDR3 is CATGDSEKNTEAFF. The DNA of the CDR3 is TGTGCCACCGGCGACAGCGAAAAGAACACTGAAGCTTTCTTT.

V is TRBV30 and J is TRBJ2-7; D is perhaps TRBD1 (5 bases). Trimming removed 3 bases at V and 3 bases at J, with 15 bases between. From germline, CDR1 is GTSNPN and CDR2 SVGIG (reference sequence). This CDR3 is 14 amino acids long. The CDR3 DNA sequence: TGTGCCTGGAGATTCTGGGGCTACTACTACGAGCAGTACTTC. This sequence encodes CAWRFWGYYYEQYF.

This sequence joins TRBV4-3 and TRBJ2-2; 8 bases line up with TRBD1. The CDR3 is 17 amino acids. Losses at the gene ends were 0 bases for V and 5 bases for J; bases not matched to a gene: 8. The germline gives CDR1 LGHNA, CDR2 YSLEER. CDR3 sequence reads: CASSQDIRDRWTGELFF. As DNA, the CDR3 is TGCGCCAGCAGCCAAGATATTAGGGACAGGTGGACCGGGGAGCTGTTTTTT.

The CDR3 sequence is CASSQVTAPEAFF. The CDR3 DNA sequence: TGTGCCAGCAGCCAGGTTACAGCCCCTGAAGCTTTCTTT. The V gene is TRBV4-2, the J gene TRBJ1-1; D is ambiguous. CDR1 and CDR2 (germline): LGHNA, YNFKEQ. V lost 3 bases and J 6 bases, leaving 11 bases between the germline ends. This CDR3 is 13 amino acids long.

This rearrangement joins TRBV18 to TRBJ2-2, with D perhaps matching TRBD1 (6 bases). Germline lookup yields CDR1 KGHSH and CDR2 LQKENI. The CDR3 spans 15 residues. The V end was cut by 5 bases, the J end by 3 bases, with 13 bases between. The CDR3 loop reads CASSWGLGDTGELFF. The CDR3 nucleotides are TGTGCCAGCTCATGGGGGCTGGGGGACACCGGGGAGCTGTTTTTT.

This clone was seen a single time. The chain is built from TRBV19 and TRBJ1-1; tentatively, D is TRBD1 (5 bases). The germline CDR1 and CDR2 sequences are LNHDA and SQIVND (reference sequence). The CDR3 runs to 14 residues. V was trimmed by 5 bases and J by 1 base, leaving 11 bases between them. CDR3 DNA: TGTGCCAGTAGTGCACGACAGCAGAACACTGAAGCTTTCTTT. Residues: CASSARQQNTEAFF.

The CDR3, as DNA: TGTGCCTGGAGCGAAGGGACAGGGTATTCACCCCTCCACTTT. The encoded protein is CAWSEGTGYSPLHF. This chain links TRBV30 with TRBJ1-6; 9 bases are a match to TRBD1. The junction had 5 bases not matched to a gene; V was cut back by 3 bases and J by 8 bases. The CDR3 runs to 14 residues. Looked up from germline, CDR1 is GTSNPN and CDR2 is SVGIG (reference sequence).

The rearrangement links TRBV5-8 to TRBJ1-4; TRBD1 matches 11 bases. The CDR3 is 14 residues long. CDR1 and CDR2 (germline): SGHTS, YDEGEE. Trimming took 4 bases from V and 8 from J; bases not matched to a gene: 4. CDR3 sequence reads: CASSRGQGAEKLFF. CDR3 sequence (DNA): TGTGCCAGCAGCCGAGGACAGGGGGCGGAAAAACTGTTTTTT.

Comments on this clone: A read error may produce the germline difference seen at one junction end. The rearrangement joins TRBV7-7 to TRBJ2-7, with 11 bases aligning to TRBD2. Germline V gives CDR1 SSHAT, CDR2 FNYEAQ (reference sequence). The CDR3 totals 15 residues. As DNA, the CDR3 is TGTGCTAGCAGTCCTCTAGCGGGGGGCACCTACGAGCAGTACTTC. This translates into CASSPLAGGTYEQYF.

This chain uses TRBV7-2 with TRBJ2-5, with D perhaps TRBD1 (5 bases). The CDR3 length is 14 residues. Germline-derived CDR1 and CDR2 are SGHTA and FQGNSA. V dropped 1 base and J dropped 2 bases, with 8 bases sitting between them. The CDR3 is CASSLVKGQETQYF. The CDR3, as DNA: TGTGCCAGCAGCTTAGTAAAGGGGCAAGAGACCCAGTACTTC.

This chain uses TRBV13 with TRBJ2-1; 7 bases map to TRBD1. CDR1 and CDR2 (germline): PRHDT, FYEKMQ (reference sequence). This CDR3 is 16 amino acids long. Trimming took 2 bases from V and 2 from J; bases not matched to a gene: 6. This CDR3 is CASSLSGTATYNEQFF. The CDR3 DNA reads as TGTGCCAGCAGCTTATCCGGGACAGCCACCTACAATGAGCAGTTCTTC. The variable domain in full, with the rest retrieved from reference TRBV13 and TRBJ2-1, is AAGVIQSPRHLIKEKRETATLKCYPIPRHDTVYWYQQGPGQDPQFLISFYEKMQSDKGSIPDRFSAQQFSDYHSELNMSSLELGDSALYFCASSLSGTATYNEQFFGPGTRLTVL.

The chain carries TRBV7-2 and TRBJ1-2; D ambiguous. Trimming cost V 3 bases and J 4 bases, with 12 bases left between them. CDR1 and CDR2 (germline): SGHTA, FQGNSA. The CDR3 spans 14 residues. CDR3 region: CASSFPPSGYGYTF. The CDR3 DNA reads TGTGCCAGCAGCTTCCCACCTTCCGGCTATGGCTACACCTTC.